The T cell receptor beta chain under discussion was sequenced for a study of control samples from healthy donors and cancer patients. The protocol was immunoSEQ multiplex PCR, while the TCRdb copy is restricted to in-frame clones and leaves out a portion. The sample has about 160,000 clones, just under 95% seen once; the top ten hold over 6.5%. V lost 1 base and J lost 1, with 7 bases in between. CDR1 is SEHNR, CDR2 FQNEAQ, per germline (reference sequence). The CDR3 extends over 14 amino acids. The chain employs TRBV7-9 and TRBJ1-1; no definite D call. This TCR was recovered from a middle-aged woman in good health. Specimen: blood. The CDR3 sequence is CASSLDLGNTEAFF. In DNA, the CDR3 is TGTGCCAGCAGCTTAGACCTTGGGAACACTGAAGCTTTCTTT.